The 5 T cell receptor beta chains below all came from one sample that was sequenced in a study of CD8+ T cells in alopecia areata. Following RNA extraction, reverse transcription yielded cDNA that acted as the sequencing template. Repertoires were generated with immunoSEQ multiplex PCR, while TCRdb's copy carries only in-frame clones and drops some. The sample holds more than 95,000 clones, roughly two fifths seen once. Sample: CD4+ T cells sorted from blood. The receptors here all came from a human donor with alopecia areata.

The chain couples TRBV30 to TRBJ2-3; D gene ambiguous. This CDR3 is 12 amino acids long. V gave up 2 bases and J gave up 4 bases, with 7 bases separating them. Germline CDR1 reads GTSNPN; CDR2 reads SVGIG (reference sequence). CDR3 bases: TGTGCCTGGAGTTTCCAGCCAGATACGCAGTATTTT. It encodes CAWSFQPDTQYF. Full variable domain (missing parts from reference TRBV30 and TRBJ2-3): SQTIHQWPATLVQPVGSPLSLECTVEGTSNPNLYWYRQAAGRGLQLLFYSVGIGQISSEVPQNLSASRPQDRQFILSSKKLLLSDSGFYLCAWSFQPDTQYFGPGTRLTVL.

This rearrangement joins TRBV6-5 to TRBJ2-7; tentatively, D is TRBD1 (5 bases). The germline V gene has CDR1 MNHEY and CDR2 SVGAGI. The V end lost 2 bases, the J end lost 2 bases, and 7 bases lay between the germline ends. CDR3 length: 13 amino acids. The CDR3 is CASSYQGPYEQYF. Written as DNA, the CDR3 is TGTGCCAGCAGTTACCAGGGTCCCTACGAGCAGTACTTC.

This clone has more than one count but fewer than ten. DNA for the CDR3: TGCAGCGTTGACGCTACGGGGCGGACTAGCACAGATACGCAGTATTTT. This translates into CSVDATGRTSTDTQYF. This chain connects TRBV29-1 to TRBJ2-3; either TRBD1 or TRBD2 may fit D (5 bases each). The CDR3 has 16 amino acids. Germline assignment: CDR1 SQVTM and CDR2 ANQGSEA. Between the trimmed V and J ends, which lost 3 bases and 0 bases, there was a span of 16 bases.

This clone was observed a few times. The rearrangement uses TRBV18 and TRBJ2-4, with TRBD2 identical over 9 bases. The CDR3 has 14 amino acids. Germline V gives CDR1 KGHSH, CDR2 LQKENI. Trimming took 3 bases from V and 8 from J; bases not matched to a gene: 5. The CDR3 region is CASSPIAGEDIQYF. As DNA, the CDR3 is TGTGCCAGCTCACCCATAGCGGGAGAGGACATTCAGTACTTC.

The chain employs TRBV27 and TRBJ2-7, with 7 nucleotides matching TRBD2. V trimming: 2 bases; J trimming: 0 bases; junction bases outside the gene matches: 4. Germline values: CDR1 MNHEY, CDR2 SMNVEV (reference sequence). The CDR3 is 15 residues long. CDR3 nucleotide sequence: TGTGCCAGCAGTTTAGGCGGGGGATACTCCTACGAGCAGTACTTC. It codes for CASSLGGGYSYEQYF.